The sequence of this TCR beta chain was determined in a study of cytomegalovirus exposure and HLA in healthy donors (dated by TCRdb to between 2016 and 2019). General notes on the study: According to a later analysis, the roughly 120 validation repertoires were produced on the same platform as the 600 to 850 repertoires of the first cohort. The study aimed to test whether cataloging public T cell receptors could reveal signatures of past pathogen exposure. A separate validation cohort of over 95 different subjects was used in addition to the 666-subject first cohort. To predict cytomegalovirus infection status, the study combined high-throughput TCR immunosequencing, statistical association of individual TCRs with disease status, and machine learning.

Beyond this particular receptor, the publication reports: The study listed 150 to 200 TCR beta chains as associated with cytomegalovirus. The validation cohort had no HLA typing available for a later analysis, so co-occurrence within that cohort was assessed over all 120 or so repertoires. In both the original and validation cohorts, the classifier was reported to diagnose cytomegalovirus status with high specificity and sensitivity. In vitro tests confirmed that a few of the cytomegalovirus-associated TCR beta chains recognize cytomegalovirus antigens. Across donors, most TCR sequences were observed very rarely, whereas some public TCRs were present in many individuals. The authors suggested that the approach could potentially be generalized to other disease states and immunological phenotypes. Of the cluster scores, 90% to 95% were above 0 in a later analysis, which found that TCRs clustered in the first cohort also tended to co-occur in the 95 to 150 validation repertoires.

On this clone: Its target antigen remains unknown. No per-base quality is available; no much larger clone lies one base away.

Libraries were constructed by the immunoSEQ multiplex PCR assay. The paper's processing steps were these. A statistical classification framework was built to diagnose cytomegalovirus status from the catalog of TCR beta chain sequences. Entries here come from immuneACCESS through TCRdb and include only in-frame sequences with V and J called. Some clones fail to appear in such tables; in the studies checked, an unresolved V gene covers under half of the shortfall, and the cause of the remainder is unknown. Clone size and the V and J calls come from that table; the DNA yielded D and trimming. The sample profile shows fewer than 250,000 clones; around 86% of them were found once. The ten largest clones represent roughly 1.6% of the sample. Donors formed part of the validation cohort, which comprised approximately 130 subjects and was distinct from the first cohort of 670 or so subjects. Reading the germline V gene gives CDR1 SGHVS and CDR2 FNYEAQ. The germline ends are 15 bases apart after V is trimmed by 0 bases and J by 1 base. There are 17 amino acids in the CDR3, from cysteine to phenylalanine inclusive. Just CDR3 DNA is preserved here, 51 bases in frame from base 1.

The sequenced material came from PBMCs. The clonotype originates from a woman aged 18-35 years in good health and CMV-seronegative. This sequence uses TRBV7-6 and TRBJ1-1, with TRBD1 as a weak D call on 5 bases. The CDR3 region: CASSLAWGGTGNTEAFF. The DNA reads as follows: TGTGCCAGCAGCTTAGCGTGGGGAGGGACGGGGAACACTGAAGCTTTCTTT.